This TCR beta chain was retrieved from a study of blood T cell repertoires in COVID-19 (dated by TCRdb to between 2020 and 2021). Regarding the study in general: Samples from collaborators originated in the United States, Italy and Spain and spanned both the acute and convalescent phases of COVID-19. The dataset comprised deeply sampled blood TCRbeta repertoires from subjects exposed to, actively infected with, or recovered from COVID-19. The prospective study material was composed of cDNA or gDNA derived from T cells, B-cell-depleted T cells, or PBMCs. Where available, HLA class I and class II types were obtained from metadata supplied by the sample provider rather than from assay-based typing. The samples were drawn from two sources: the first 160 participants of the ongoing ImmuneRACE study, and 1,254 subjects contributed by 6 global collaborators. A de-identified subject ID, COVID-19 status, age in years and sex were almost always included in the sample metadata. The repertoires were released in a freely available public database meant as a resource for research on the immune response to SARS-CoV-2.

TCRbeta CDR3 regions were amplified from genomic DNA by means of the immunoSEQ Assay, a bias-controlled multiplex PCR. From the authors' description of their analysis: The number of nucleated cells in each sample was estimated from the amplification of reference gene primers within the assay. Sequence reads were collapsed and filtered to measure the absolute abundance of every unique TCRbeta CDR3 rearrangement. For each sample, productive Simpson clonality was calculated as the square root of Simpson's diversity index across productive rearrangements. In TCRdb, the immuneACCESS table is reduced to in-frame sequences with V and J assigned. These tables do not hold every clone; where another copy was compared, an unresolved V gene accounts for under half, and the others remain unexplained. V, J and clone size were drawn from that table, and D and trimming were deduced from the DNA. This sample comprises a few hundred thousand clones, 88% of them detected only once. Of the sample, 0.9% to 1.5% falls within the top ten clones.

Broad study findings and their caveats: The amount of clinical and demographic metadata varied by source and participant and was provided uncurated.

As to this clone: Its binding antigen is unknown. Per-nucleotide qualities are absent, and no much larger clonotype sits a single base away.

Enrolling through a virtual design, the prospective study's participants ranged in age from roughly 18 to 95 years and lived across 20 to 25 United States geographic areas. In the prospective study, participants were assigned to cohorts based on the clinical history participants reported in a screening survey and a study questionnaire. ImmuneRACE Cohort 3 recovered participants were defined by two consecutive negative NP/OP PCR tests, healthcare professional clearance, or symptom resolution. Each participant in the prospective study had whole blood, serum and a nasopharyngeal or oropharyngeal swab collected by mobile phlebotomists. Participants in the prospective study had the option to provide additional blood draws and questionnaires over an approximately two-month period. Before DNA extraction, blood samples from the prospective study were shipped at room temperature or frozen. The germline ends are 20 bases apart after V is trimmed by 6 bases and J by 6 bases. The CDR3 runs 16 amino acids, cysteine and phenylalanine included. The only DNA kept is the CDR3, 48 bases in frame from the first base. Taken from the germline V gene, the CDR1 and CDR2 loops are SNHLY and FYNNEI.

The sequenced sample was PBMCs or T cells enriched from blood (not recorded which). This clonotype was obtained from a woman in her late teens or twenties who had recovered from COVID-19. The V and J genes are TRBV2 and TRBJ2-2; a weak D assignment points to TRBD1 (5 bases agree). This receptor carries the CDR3 CASRVDGRVIPGELFF. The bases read TGTGCCAGCAGGGTGGATGGCAGGGTGATCCCCGGGGAGCTGTTTTTT.